A selection of T cell receptor beta chains follows, all from one sample in a study of Ad26.COV2.S vaccination and SARS-CoV-2 variants. Libraries were prepared by immunoSEQ multiplex PCR; TCRdb keeps only in-frame clonotypes and omits some of them. The data contain approximately 400,000 clones, around 82% of them seen just once; the ten biggest clones take up about 8%. Here the sequenced sample was peripheral blood, taken in a trial of Ad26.COV2.S vaccine versus placebo. These receptors all come from a person aged 18 to 65 who received the Ad26.COV2.S COVID-19 vaccine or a placebo. The CDR3 runs from the conserved cysteine through the conserved F or W. The order of the fields is J gene, CDR3 length, V gene, CDR3 protein.

TRBJ1-5,13,TRBV6-5,CASMGNSNQPQHF
TRBJ2-2,20,TRBV7-6,CASSPRGTSGGGTNTGELFF
TRBJ2-3,14,TRBV5-1,CASSWGLFTDTQYF
TRBJ2-7,14,TRBV5-1,CASSLGLGNYEQYF
TRBJ2-7,13,TRBV23-1,CARHRARAYEQYF
TRBJ2-7,15,TRBV18,CASSPQTSRSYEQYF
TRBJ2-7,18,TRBV14,CASSQVGPWGTSSYEQYF
TRBJ1-4,19,TRBV21-1,CASSELRGWIDTPTEKLFF
TRBJ2-4,18,TRBV5-4,CASSRGDSGGIAKNIQYF
TRBJ1-1,14,TRBV2,CASMERQANTEAFF
TRBJ1-3,15,TRBV11-3,CASSFSGSPGNTIYF
TRBJ1-1,15,TRBV18,CASSPLELRNTEAFF
TRBJ2-1,15,TRBV3-1/TRBV3-2,CASSPFQAHRNEQFF
TRBJ2-7,14,TRBV10-2,CASRPGGVLYEQYF
TRBJ2-2,15,TRBV27,CASTTRAGNTGELFF
TRBJ2-1,15,TRBV23-1,CASSPRTRGYNEQFF
TRBJ2-1,15,TRBV7-3,CASSPDLSSYNEQFF
TRBJ1-1,14,TRBV3-1/TRBV3-2,CASSQDRARTEAFF
TRBJ2-3,12,TRBV2,CASRERSDTQYF
TRBJ2-7,17,TRBV4-1,CASSQTIGISSSYEQYF
TRBJ2-1,11,TRBV7-3,CASSFRDEQFF
TRBJ2-2,12,TRBV12-3/TRBV12-4,CASIKGTEELFF
TRBJ1-1,14,TRBV7-9,CASSTTGMGAEAFF
TRBJ1-1,14,TRBV7-3,CASSLTPQNTEAFF
TRBJ1-1,18,TRBV5-1,CASSLEPIRTGWSTEAFF
TRBJ2-3,13,TRBV5-1,CASRGWGTDTQYF
TRBJ1-3,15,TRBV19,CASRYGTGSGNTIYF
TRBJ1-2,15,TRBV6-1,CASSENLSGRNGYTF
TRBJ2-5,16,TRBV4-1,CASSPLLAGGRETQYF
TRBJ1-1,11,TRBV5-1,CATGMGAEAFF
TRBJ1-5,15,TRBV9,CASSVFGQPYQPQHF
TRBJ2-2,14,TRBV27,CASSLVLGTGELFF
TRBJ1-5,17,TRBV4-1,CASSQDSGGFWNQPQHF
TRBJ1-6,15,TRBV10-2,CASLTGTRNNSPLHF
TRBJ1-1,13,TRBV5-1,CASSDGLDTEAFF
TRBJ1-1,18,TRBV11-3,CASSLAGGPSGAGTEAFF